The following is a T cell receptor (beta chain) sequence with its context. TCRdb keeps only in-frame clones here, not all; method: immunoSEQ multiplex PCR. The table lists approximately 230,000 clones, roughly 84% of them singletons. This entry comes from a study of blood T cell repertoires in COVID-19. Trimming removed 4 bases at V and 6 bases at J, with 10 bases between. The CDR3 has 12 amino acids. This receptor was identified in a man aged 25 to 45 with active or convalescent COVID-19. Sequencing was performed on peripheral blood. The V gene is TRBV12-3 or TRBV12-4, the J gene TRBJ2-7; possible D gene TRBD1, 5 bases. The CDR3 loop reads CASSWGRGEQYF. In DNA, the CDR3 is TGTGCCAGCAGTTGGGGAAGGGGCGAGCAGTACTTC.